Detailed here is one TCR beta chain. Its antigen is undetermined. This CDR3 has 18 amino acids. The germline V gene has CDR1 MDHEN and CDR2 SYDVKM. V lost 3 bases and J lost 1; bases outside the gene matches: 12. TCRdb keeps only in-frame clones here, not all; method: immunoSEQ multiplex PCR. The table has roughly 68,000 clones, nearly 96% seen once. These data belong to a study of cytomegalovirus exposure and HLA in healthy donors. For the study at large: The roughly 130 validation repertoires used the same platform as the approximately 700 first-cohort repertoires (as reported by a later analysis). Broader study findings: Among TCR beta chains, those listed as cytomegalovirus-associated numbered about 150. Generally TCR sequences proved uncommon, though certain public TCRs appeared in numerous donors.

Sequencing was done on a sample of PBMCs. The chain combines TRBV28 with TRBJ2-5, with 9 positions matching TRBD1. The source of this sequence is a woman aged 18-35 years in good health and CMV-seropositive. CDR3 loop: CASSFSNRGRKGQETQYF. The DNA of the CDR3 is TGTGCCAGCAGTTTTTCAAACAGGGGGCGAAAGGGCCAAGAGACCCAGTACTTC.